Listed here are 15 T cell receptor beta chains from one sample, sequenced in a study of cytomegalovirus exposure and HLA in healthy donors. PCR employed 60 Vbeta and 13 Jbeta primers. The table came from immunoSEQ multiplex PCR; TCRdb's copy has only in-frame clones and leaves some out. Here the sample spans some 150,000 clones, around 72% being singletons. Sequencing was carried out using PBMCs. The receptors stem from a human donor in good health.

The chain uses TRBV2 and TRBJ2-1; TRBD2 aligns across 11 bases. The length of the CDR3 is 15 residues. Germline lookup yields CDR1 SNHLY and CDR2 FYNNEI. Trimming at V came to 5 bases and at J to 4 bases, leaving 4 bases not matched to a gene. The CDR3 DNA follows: TGTGCCAGCAGTACCGGGACTAGCGGATACAATGAGCAGTTCTTC. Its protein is CASSTGTSGYNEQFF.

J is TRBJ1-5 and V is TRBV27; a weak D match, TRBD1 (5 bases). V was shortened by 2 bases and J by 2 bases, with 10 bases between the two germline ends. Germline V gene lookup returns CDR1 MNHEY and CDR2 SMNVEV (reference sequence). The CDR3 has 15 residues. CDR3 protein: CASSLTGSRNQPQHF. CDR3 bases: TGTGCCAGCAGTTTAACAGGATCGCGCAATCAGCCCCAGCATTTT.

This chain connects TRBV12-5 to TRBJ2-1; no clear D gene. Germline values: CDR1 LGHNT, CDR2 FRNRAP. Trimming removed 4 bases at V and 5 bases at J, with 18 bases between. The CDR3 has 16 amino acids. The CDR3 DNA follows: TGTGCTAGTGGTTCGACCGGCTGGCGGTCACACAATGAGCAGTTCTTC. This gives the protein CASGSTGWRSHNEQFF.

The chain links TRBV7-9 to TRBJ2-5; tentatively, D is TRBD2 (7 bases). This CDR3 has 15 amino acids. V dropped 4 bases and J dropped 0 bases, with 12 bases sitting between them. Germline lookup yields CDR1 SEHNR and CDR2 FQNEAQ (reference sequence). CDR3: CASSSGGGNQETQYF. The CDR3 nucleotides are TGTGCCAGCAGCTCTGGGGGGGGCAACCAAGAGACCCAGTACTTC.

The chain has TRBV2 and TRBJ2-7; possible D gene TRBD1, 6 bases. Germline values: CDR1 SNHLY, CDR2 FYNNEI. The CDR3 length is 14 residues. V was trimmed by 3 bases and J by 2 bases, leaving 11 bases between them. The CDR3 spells CASSENRATYEQYF. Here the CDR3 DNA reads TGTGCCAGCAGTGAGAACAGGGCCACCTACGAGCAGTACTTC. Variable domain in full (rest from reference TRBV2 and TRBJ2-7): EPEVTQTPSHQVTQMGQEVILRCVPISNHLYFYWYRQILGQKVEFLVSFYNNEISEKSEIFDDQFSVERPDGSNFTLKIRSTKLEDSAMYFCASSENRATYEQYFGPGTRLTVT.

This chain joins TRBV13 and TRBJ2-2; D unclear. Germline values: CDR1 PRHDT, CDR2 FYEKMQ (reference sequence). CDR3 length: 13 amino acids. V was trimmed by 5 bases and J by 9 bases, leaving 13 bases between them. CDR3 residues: CASSLIISRELFF. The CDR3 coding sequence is TGTGCCAGCAGCCTCATTATTAGCCGGGAGCTGTTTTTT.

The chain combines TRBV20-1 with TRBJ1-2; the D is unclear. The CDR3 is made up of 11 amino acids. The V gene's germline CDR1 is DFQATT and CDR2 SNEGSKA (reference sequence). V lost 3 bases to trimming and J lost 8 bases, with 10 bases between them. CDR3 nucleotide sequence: TGCAGTGCTAGGCCCGGGGAGGGCTACACCTTC. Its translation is CSARPGEGYTF.

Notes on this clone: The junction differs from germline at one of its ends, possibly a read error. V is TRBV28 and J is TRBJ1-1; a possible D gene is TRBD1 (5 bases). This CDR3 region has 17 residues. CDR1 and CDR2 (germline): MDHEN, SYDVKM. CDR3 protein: CASSLSVAGGWGTEAFF. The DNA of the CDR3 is TGTGCCAGCAGCTTATCGGTCGCGGGAGGCTGGGGGACTGAAGCTTTCTTT.

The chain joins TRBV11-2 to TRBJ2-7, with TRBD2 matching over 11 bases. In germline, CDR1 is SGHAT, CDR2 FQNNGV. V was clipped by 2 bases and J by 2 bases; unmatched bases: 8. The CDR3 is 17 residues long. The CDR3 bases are TGTGCCAGCAGCTTACTTGCACTAGCGGGAGTAACCTACGAGCAGTACTTC. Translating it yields CASSLLALAGVTYEQYF. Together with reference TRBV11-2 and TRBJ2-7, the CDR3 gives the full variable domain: EAGVAQSPRYKIIEKRQSVAFWCNPISGHATLYWYQQILGQGPKLLIQFQNNGVVDDSQLPKDRFSAERLKGVDSTLKIQPAKLEDSAVYLCASSLLALAGVTYEQYFGPGTRLTVT.

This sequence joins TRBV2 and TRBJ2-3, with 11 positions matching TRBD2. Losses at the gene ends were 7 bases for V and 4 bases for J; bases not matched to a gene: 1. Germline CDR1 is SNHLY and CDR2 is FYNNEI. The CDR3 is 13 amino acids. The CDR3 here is CASIAGGADTQYF. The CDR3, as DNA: TGTGCCAGCATAGCGGGAGGGGCAGATACGCAGTATTTT.

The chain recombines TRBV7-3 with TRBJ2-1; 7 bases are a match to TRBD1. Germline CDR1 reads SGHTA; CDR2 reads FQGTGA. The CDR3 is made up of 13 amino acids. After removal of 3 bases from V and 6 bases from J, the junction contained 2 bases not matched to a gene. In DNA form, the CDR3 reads TGTGCCAGCAGCTTGGGGACAGCCAATGAGCAGTTCTTC. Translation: CASSLGTANEQFF.

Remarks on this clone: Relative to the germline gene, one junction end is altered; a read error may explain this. CDR3 in DNA: TGTGCCAGCAGTGAACGCGGCAGGGATCAGGGCTACCCCTTC. Residues: CASSERGRDQGYPF. This chain joins TRBV25-1 and TRBJ1-2, with a possible D match to TRBD1 (5 bases). In germline, CDR1 is MGHDK, CDR2 SYGVNS. This CDR3 has 14 residues.

CDR3 in amino acids: CASSLWGSGQGTGNTIYF. The CDR3 DNA sequence: TGCGCCAGCAGCTTGTGGGGCTCGGGACAGGGGACTGGAAACACCATATATTTT. The J gene is TRBJ1-3, the V gene TRBV5-1; 10 bases fit TRBD1. V was clipped by 1 base and J by 2 bases; unmatched bases: 9. This CDR3 comprises 18 residues. Germline V gene data show CDR1 as SGHRS and CDR2 as YFSETQ.

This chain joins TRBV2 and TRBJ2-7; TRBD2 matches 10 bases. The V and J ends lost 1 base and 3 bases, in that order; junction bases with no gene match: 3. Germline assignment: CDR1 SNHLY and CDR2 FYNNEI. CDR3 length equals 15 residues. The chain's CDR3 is CASSEGLAGVYEQYF. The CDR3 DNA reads TGTGCCAGCAGTGAAGGTCTAGCGGGGGTCTACGAGCAGTACTTC.

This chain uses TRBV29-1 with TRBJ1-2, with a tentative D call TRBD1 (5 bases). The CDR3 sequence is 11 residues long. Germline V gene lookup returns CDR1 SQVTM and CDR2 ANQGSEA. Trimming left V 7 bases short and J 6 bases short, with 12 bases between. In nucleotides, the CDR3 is TGCAGCGCTGGGGCCGAGAATGGCTACACCTTC. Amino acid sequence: CSAGAENGYTF. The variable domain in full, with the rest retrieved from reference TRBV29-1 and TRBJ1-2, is SAVISQKPSRDICQRGTSLTIQCQVDSQVTMMFWYRQQPGQSLTLIATANQGSEATYESGFVIDKFPISRPNLTFSTLTVSNMSPEDSSIYLCSAGAENGYTFGSGTRLTVV.